The 4 T cell receptor beta chains below were found in one sample sequenced in a study of cytomegalovirus exposure and HLA in healthy donors. PCR amplification relied on 60 Vbeta primers (plus 13 Jbeta primers). Measured with immunoSEQ multiplex PCR; TCRdb has only the in-frame clones, and not every one. The sample lists 170,000 or so clones; approximately 80% were seen once. Sequencing used PBMCs. These receptors all come from a man between 18 and 35 years old in good health and CMV-seronegative.

The chain recombines TRBV18 with TRBJ1-1; TRBD1 might be the D (5 bases). The germline gives CDR1 KGHSH, CDR2 LQKENI. V dropped 3 bases and J dropped 6 bases, with 8 bases sitting between them. CDR3 length: 12 amino acids. CDR3 loop: CASSPGHAEAFF. The CDR3 DNA reads TGTGCCAGCTCACCTGGACACGCTGAAGCTTTCTTT.

The chain recombines TRBV5-4 with TRBJ2-7; D not certain. V was clipped by 0 bases and J by 2 bases, with 15 bases between them. Per the germline V gene, CDR1 is SGHNT and CDR2 is YYREEE (reference sequence). The CDR3 is made up of 16 amino acids. CDR3 residues: CASSLAVLGEPYEQYF. CDR3 nucleotide sequence: TGTGCCAGCAGCTTGGCGGTCCTAGGAGAACCCTACGAGCAGTACTTC.

The genes are TRBV6-6 and TRBJ2-2; 8 nucleotides agree with TRBD2. In germline, CDR1 is MNHNY, CDR2 SVGAGI (reference sequence). J was trimmed by 4 bases and V by 6 bases; bases with no gene match: 10. CDR3 size: 16 residues. CDR3 region: CASSRLGGVVTGELFF. CDR3 DNA: TGTGCCAGCAGCCGCCTCGGGGGGGTAGTCACCGGGGAGCTGTTTTTT.

The chain has TRBV7-9 and TRBJ2-2; TRBD1 is a possible D gene (6 bases). The CDR3 totals 15 residues. Per the germline V gene, CDR1 is SEHNR and CDR2 is FQNEAQ (reference sequence). V was cut by 4 bases and J by 2 bases, with 11 bases left in between. The CDR3 sequence: CASSSGQSNTGELFF. CDR3 nucleotides: TGTGCCAGCAGCTCCGGACAGAGCAACACCGGGGAGCTGTTTTTT.